The TCR beta chain under discussion was sequenced for a study of prognosis after radiotherapy for stage I lung cancer. Overall study: Individuals diagnosed with stage I non-small cell lung cancer underwent enrollment between 2018 and early 2019. Newly diagnosed primary stage I lung tumors were present in approximately 13 patients, and oligometastatic NSCLC after surgical resection of the primary tumor was present in about five patients.

This clonotype appeared many times. The germline V gene encodes CDR1 SGHRS and CDR2 YFSETQ. The CDR3 has 13 residues. V was shortened by 4 bases and J by 1 base, with 8 bases between the two germline ends. Template was genomic DNA; TCR beta CDR3 amplified in two multiplex PCR rounds. First-round PCR employed TRBV- and TRBJ-specific primers for each gene. One entry per CDR3 protein results from TCRdb running MiXCR on the multiplex PCR reads. The table records 10,000 to 15,000 distinct CDR3 sequences, 43% of them present only once. The receptor comes from a donor over 45 with non-small cell lung cancer. This chain uses TRBV5-1 with TRBJ1-1, with D possibly being TRBD1 (6 bases). Sample: PBMCs, taken before or after stereotactic body radiation therapy (not recorded which). The CDR3 region has the DNA TGCGCCAGCAGCCTGACAGGGAACACTGAAGCTTTCTTT. This sequence encodes CASSLTGNTEAFF.